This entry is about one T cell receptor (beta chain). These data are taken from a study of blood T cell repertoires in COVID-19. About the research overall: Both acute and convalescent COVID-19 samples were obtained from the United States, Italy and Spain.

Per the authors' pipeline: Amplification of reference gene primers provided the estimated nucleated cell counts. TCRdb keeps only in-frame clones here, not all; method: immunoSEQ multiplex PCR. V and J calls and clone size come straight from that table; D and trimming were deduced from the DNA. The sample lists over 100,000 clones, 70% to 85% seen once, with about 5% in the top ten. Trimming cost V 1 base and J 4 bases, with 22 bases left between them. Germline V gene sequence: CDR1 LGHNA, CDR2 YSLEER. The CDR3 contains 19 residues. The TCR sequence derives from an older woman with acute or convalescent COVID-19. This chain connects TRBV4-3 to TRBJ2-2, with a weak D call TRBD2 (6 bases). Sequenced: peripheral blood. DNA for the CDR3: TGCGCCAGCAGCCAAGTATTTAGTGCGCAGGGAGGCGTCACCGGGGAGCTGTTTTTT. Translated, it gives CASSQVFSAQGGVTGELFF.